This TCR beta chain was retrieved from a study of blood T cell repertoires in COVID-19. Study context: Samples representing acute and convalescent COVID-19 were sourced from the United States, Italy and Spain. PBMCs, B-cell-depleted T cells, or T cells provided the cDNA or gDNA that made up the material.

As originally analysed: Counts of nucleated cells, estimated from reference gene primer amplification, were obtained. The assay was immunoSEQ multiplex PCR, and TCRdb's table has in-frame clones only and misses some. From that table come the V and J calls and clone size; the DNA was used to work out D and trimming. Found here are over 100,000 clones, around 80% of them singletons; the top ten hold approximately 4.3%. The CDR3 extends over 14 amino acids. Germline V gene data show CDR1 as SGHTA and CDR2 as FQGTGA. The V and J ends lost 5 bases and 4 bases respectively, with 14 bases between them. Sequences were obtained from peripheral blood. The gene calls are TRBV7-3 and TRBJ2-5; possibly TRBD1 for D (5 bases). This clonotype was obtained from a human donor in a cohort sampled during active or convalescent COVID-19. CDR3 DNA: TGTGCCAGCAGCCCCCTCGGACACAGAGAGACCCAGTACTTC. Protein product: CASSPLGHRETQYF. The whole variable domain, filled in from reference TRBV7-3 and TRBJ2-5, reads GAGVSQTPSNKVTEKGKYVELRCDPISGHTALYWYRQSLGQGPEFLIYFQGTGAADDSGLPNDRFFAVRPEGSVSTLKIQRTERGDSAVYLCASSPLGHRETQYFGPGTRLLVL.